This T cell receptor beta chain was identified in a study of tumor-infiltrating lymphocytes in primary liver carcinoma. About the study: Spanning 30 to 69 years of age, the patients were men and women.

The blood RNA (from unsorted whole blood) was obtained, and germline DNA was also extracted. cDNA specific to TCR beta was made from approximately 0.55 ug of total RNA, with a constant-region primer employed for priming. Each TCR beta library was derived from three nested multiplex PCR rounds that employed slightly modified ARM-PCR. TRBV1-TRBV30 forward primers and a C-beta reverse primer were used in the first two PCR rounds, which each ran for around 10 cycles. TCRdb redid the calling of the multiplex PCR reads with MiXCR, one entry per CDR3 protein. The data hold 300,000 to 400,000 distinct CDR3 sequences, with around three fifths observed a single time. CDR3 length: 13 residues. V lost 10 bases and J 1 base, leaving 13 bases between the germline ends. Germline V gene data show CDR1 as SGHAT and CDR2 as FQDESV (reference sequence).

This receptor was obtained from a man between 35 and 55 years old with primary liver carcinoma and hepatitis B virus infection. The sequencing sample was made of peripheral blood. The chain combines TRBV11-1 with TRBJ1-1; no firm D call. CDR3 bases: TGTGCCAATAGCCACGGGCGGAACACTGAAGCTTTCTTT. Its translation: CANSHGRNTEAFF. Using reference TRBV11-1 and TRBJ1-1 for the parts outside the CDR3, the full variable domain is EAEVAQSPRYKITEKSQAVAFWCDPISGHATLYWYRQILGQGPELLVQFQDESVVDDSQLPKDRFSAERLKGVDSTLKIQPAELGDSAMYLCANSHGRNTEAFFGQGTRLTVV.